This T cell receptor beta chain originates from a study of OX40 agonist ivuxolimab in advanced cancers. In the study overall: From about 23 to 85 years was the age range, with a mean of 60 years, and roughly 83% were male. One patient with hepatocellular carcinoma and two with cutaneous melanoma, three in all, had partial responses.

Trimming took off 2 bases at V and 3 bases at J, with 7 bases between the two ends. The length of the CDR3 is 13 residues. CDR1 and CDR2 from the germline V gene are WSHSY and SAAADI. Whole-study findings and limits: At 0.1 to 3.0 mg/kg, clonal expansion of CD4+ and CD8+ blood T cells had occurred by week 6.

On this clone itself: Its antigen is not identified.

Profiled with immunoSEQ multiplex PCR; TCRdb holds only in-frame clones, not every one. Here the sample spans approximately 76,000 clones, over 75% being singletons. Sample: CD4+ or CD8+ T cells sorted from blood, taken in a trial of the OX40 agonist ivuxolimab. The V and J genes are TRBV10-2 and TRBJ2-5, with D perhaps matching TRBD2 (6 bases). This receptor was obtained from an adult with an advanced solid tumor such as melanoma, head and neck, liver or kidney cancer. CDR3 sequence reads: CASSEAGKETQYF. CDR3 sequence (DNA): TGCGCCAGCAGTGAGGCGGGGAAAGAGACCCAGTACTTC.